The sequence of this TCR beta chain was determined in a study of blood T cell repertoires in COVID-19. At the level of the study: Specimens from acute and convalescent COVID-19 originated in the United States, Italy and Spain. Sources were T cells, B-cell-depleted T cells, or PBMCs; the material itself was cDNA or gDNA.

Source study methods: Reference gene primers were amplified, and this amplification served to estimate nucleated cell counts. Using immunoSEQ multiplex PCR, the repertoire was profiled, and TCRdb retains in-frame clones only, with some absent. V and J calls and clone size are as listed in that table; D and trimming were resolved from the DNA. The table lists about 180,000 clones, around 89% of them singletons. Losses at the gene ends were 4 bases for V and 3 bases for J; bases not matched to a gene: 12. Per the germline V gene, CDR1 is SGDLS and CDR2 is YYNGEE. This CDR3 has 20 residues. This clonotype was sampled from a man between 18 and 35 years old who had recovered from COVID-19. The sequenced sample was peripheral blood. This chain joins TRBV9 and TRBJ2-6; 14 bases map to TRBD2. The CDR3 sequence is CASSPRGLAGVRDGANVLTF. The CDR3 DNA sequence: TGTGCCAGCAGCCCCCGGGGACTAGCGGGAGTACGAGATGGGGCCAACGTCCTGACTTTC.